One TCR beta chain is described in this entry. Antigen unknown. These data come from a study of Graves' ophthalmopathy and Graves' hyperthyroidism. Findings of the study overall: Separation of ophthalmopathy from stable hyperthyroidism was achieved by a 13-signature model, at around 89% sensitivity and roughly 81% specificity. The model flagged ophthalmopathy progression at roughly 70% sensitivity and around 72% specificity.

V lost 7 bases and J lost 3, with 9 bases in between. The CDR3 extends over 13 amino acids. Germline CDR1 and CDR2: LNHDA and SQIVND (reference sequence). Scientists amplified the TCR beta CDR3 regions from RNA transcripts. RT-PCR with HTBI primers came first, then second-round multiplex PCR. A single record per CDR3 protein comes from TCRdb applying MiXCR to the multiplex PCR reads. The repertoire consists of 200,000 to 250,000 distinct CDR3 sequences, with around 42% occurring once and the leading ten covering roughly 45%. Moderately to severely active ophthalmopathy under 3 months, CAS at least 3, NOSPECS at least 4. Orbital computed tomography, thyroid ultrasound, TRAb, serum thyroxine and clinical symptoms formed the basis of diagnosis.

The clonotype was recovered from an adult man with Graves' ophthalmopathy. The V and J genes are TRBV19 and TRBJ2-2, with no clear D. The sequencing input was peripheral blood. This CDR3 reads CASMVTYTGELFF. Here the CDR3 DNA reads TGTGCCAGTATGGTCACCTACACCGGGGAGCTGTTTTTT.